Shown below are 5 T cell receptor beta chains from a single sample sequenced in a study of T cell responses to AZD1222 COVID-19 vaccine. Assay used: immunoSEQ multiplex PCR; TCRdb lists only in-frame clones, some missing. The table records roughly 100,000 clones, 90% of them present only once. The specimen comprised peripheral blood, sampled on day 0 of AZD1222 vaccination. These receptors were collected from an adult in good health.

This chain links TRBV29-1 with TRBJ2-7; 9 bases align to TRBD1. Germline CDR1 SQVTM, CDR2 ANQGSEA. V was clipped by 5 bases and J by 3 bases; unmatched bases: 8. The CDR3 runs 14 residues. The CDR3 DNA sequence: TGCAGCGTTAGAACAGGGGGCCTAGACTACGAGCAGTACTTC. It is translated as CSVRTGGLDYEQYF.

The V gene is TRBV6-5, the J gene TRBJ1-1; D gene uncertain. In germline, CDR1 is MNHEY, CDR2 SVGAGI. Trimming cost V 6 bases and J 4 bases, with 12 bases left between them. The CDR3 sequence is 13 residues long. The CDR3: CASSRGPGTEAFF. In DNA form, the CDR3 reads TGTGCCAGCAGCCGCGGACCGGGCACTGAAGCTTTCTTT.

This chain links TRBV25-1 with TRBJ1-2; D is possibly TRBD1 (6 bases). The CDR3 is 12 residues long. Trimming stripped 6 bases from V and 5 bases from J, with 10 bases between. Germline V gene sequence: CDR1 MGHDK, CDR2 SYGVNS. CDR3 sequence reads: CASSRGVYGYTF. In DNA, the CDR3 is TGTGCCAGCAGCAGGGGCGTGTATGGCTACACCTTC.

The J gene is TRBJ1-1, the V gene TRBV6-2 or TRBV6-3, with 8 nucleotides matching TRBD1. CDR3 length equals 16 residues. The germline CDR1 and CDR2 sequences are MNHEY and SVGEGT. V dropped 2 bases and J dropped 1; count of bases not matched to a gene: 6. The CDR3 sequence is CASSYPTGTGNTEAFF. CDR3 coding DNA: TGTGCCAGCAGTTACCCTACCGGGACAGGGAACACTGAAGCTTTCTTT.

This chain joins TRBV5-4 and TRBJ1-1, with D possibly being TRBD1 (5 bases). The CDR3 covers 13 residues. Trimming stripped 5 bases from V and 5 bases from J, with 13 bases between. Germline values: CDR1 SGHNT, CDR2 YYREEE (reference sequence). Written as DNA, the CDR3 is TGTGCCAGCAGGATCGACTGGGGGACTGAAGCTTTCTTT. The encoded protein is CASRIDWGTEAFF.